The 2 T cell receptor beta chains below were found in one sample sequenced in a study of identical twins. TCRdb ran MiXCR on the 5' RACE reads and lists one entry per CDR3 protein. This sample has 260,000 or so distinct CDR3 sequences; approximately 6.8% occur once, and the top ten carry 5% to 6%. A further study also used this sample, focusing on yellow fever vaccine responses in identical twins.

The specimen sequenced was CD8+ T cells sorted from blood. Every receptor here comes from a woman younger than 35 in good health.

This sequence joins TRBV14 and TRBJ2-2, with 10 bases lining up with TRBD2. J lost 6 bases, V lost 2 bases, and 3 bases had no gene match. The length of the CDR3 is 15 residues. Germline V gene lookup returns CDR1 SGHDN and CDR2 FVKESK. The CDR3 nucleotides are TGTGCCAGCAGCCAACTAGCGGGAGTTGCCGGGGAGCTGTTTTTT. It translates to CASSQLAGVAGELFF.

This clonotype was observed many times. This chain connects TRBV5-1 to TRBJ1-1; D is perhaps TRBD1 (6 bases). The V gene lost 3 bases and the J gene lost 4 bases, with 16 bases spanning the gap. The CDR3 covers 15 residues. Germline V CDR1 and CDR2: SGHRS, YFSETQ. CDR3 nucleotides: TGCGCCAGCAGCTATCGGGGGGGCGGATCCACTGAAGCTTTCTTT. As protein: CASSYRGGGSTEAFF.